This passage covers 10 T cell receptor beta chains from one sample sequenced in a study of identical twins (dated by TCRdb to the mid-2010s). The library was obtained by 5' RACE. The reads were generated on an Illumina HiSeq 2000. TCRdb reworked the public reads: Q25 trimming with fastp, MiXCR clone assembly, productive beta chains retained. Rows with a matching CDR3 protein are joined into one entry that keeps the most common DNA and genes. The sample table records 690,000 or so distinct CDR3 sequences; over 8.5% of these occur just once. Approximately 0.89% of the sample is taken by the ten largest. This sample also appeared in a second study, on yellow fever vaccine responses in identical twins.

The sample was PBMCs. These receptors all stem from a woman under 30 in good health.

This clonotype was counted only a few times. The rearrangement links TRBV29-1 to TRBJ2-4; unclear D gene. V was cut by 4 bases and J by 2 bases, with 9 bases left in between. The CDR3 is 13 amino acids. Germline CDR1 reads SQVTM; CDR2 reads ANQGSEA. The CDR3 DNA is TGCAGCGTTGGTTCCCAAACCAAAAACATTCAGTACTTC. Protein product: CSVGSQTKNIQYF.

This clonotype turned up a few times. The genes are TRBV20-1 and TRBJ1-5; D remains unclear. The ends were cut back, 5 bases at V and 3 bases at J, with 17 bases in the middle. Germline assignment: CDR1 DFQATT and CDR2 SNEGSKA (reference sequence). The CDR3 is 15 amino acids. The CDR3 loop reads CSAPLRIGDNQPQHF. The DNA of the CDR3 is TGCAGTGCTCCCCTCAGGATCGGGGACAATCAGCCCCAGCATTTT.

This clonotype has at least ten counts. The CDR3 DNA reads TGTGCCATCAGTGAGGGGGGGCAAGAGACCCAGTACTTC. Amino acid sequence: CAISEGGQETQYF. This chain joins TRBV10-3 and TRBJ2-5; D may be TRBD2 (6 bases). The CDR3 covers 13 residues. The V end lost 2 bases, the J end lost 2 bases, and 6 bases lay between the germline ends. The V gene's germline CDR1 is ENHRY and CDR2 SYGVKD.

This clonotype was counted at least ten times. The genes are TRBV12-3 or TRBV12-4 and TRBJ2-4; maybe TRBD1 (5 bases). V was clipped by 3 bases and J by 7 bases, with 13 bases between them. The CDR3 runs 14 residues. The CDR3 nucleotides are TGTGCCAGCAGTTTCTTTCAGGGTTCCAACATTCAGTACTTC. Translated: CASSFFQGSNIQYF.

This clonotype was seen a few times. The chain is built from TRBV28 and TRBJ2-5, with 9 bases aligning to TRBD1. Germline trimming cut 3 bases from V and 10 bases from J; bases unmatched to any gene: 12. The CDR3 has 15 residues. Germline CDR1 and CDR2: MDHEN and SYDVKM. CDR3 sequence: CASSFYTGTGFLQYF. CDR3 nucleotide sequence: TGTGCCAGCAGTTTTTATACCGGGACAGGGTTTCTCCAGTACTTC.

The table lists this clonotype with many counts. The chain combines TRBV7-8 with TRBJ2-3; 7 nucleotides align to TRBD2. The V gene end was trimmed by 1 base and the J gene end by 6 bases; junction bases not matched to a gene: 4. This CDR3 spans 14 amino acids. CDR1 and CDR2 (germline): SGHVS, FQNEAQ. CDR3 bases: TGTGCCAGCAGCTTAGACCCGACTAGCGATACGCAGTATTTT. Translation: CASSLDPTSDTQYF.

The table lists this clonotype with a few counts. The rearrangement links TRBV2 to TRBJ2-3; TRBD2 matches 14 bases. V trimming: 7 bases; J trimming: 8 bases; junction bases outside the gene matches: 8. CDR1 and CDR2 (germline): SNHLY, FYNNEI. This CDR3 spans 15 amino acids. The CDR3 sequence: CASTRLAGGPLTQYF. The CDR3, as DNA: TGTGCCAGCACCAGACTAGCGGGAGGGCCACTTACGCAGTATTTT.

This chain links TRBV9 with TRBJ2-3; TRBD2 might be the D (7 bases). Looked up from germline, CDR1 is SGDLS and CDR2 is YYNGEE. V lost 4 bases to trimming and J lost 2 bases, with 17 bases between them. The CDR3 covers 16 residues. The CDR3 nucleotides read TGTGCCAGCAGCCCCTTAGGGCGGGGGCCCACAGATACGCAGTATTTT. Its translation is CASSPLGRGPTDTQYF.

This clonotype showed up many times. J is TRBJ2-3 and V is TRBV4-2, with D unclear. The CDR3 contains 14 residues. V lost 4 bases and J 1 base, leaving 9 bases between the germline ends. Germline-derived CDR1 and CDR2 are LGHNA and YNFKEQ. The CDR3 loop is CASSLYSGTDTQYF. The CDR3 DNA reads as TGTGCCAGCAGCCTATATTCCGGCACAGATACGCAGTATTTT.

The rearrangement joins TRBV3-1 to TRBJ1-2; D possibly corresponds to TRBD1 (6 bases). CDR3 length: 17 amino acids. The germline V gene has CDR1 LGHDT and CDR2 YNNKEL (reference sequence). Trimming took 0 bases from V and 6 from J, leaving 20 bases between them. CDR3 sequence: CASSQDRVQGFRNGYTF. The CDR3 region has the DNA TGTGCCAGCAGCCAAGATCGGGTCCAGGGGTTTCGAAATGGCTACACCTTC.